The clone carrying this TCR beta chain has a count of ten or more. Antigen specificity is unknown. No progression to ophthalmopathy during 18 months of follow-up defined stable disease. PBMCs were collected from an approximately 9.4 ml volume of fresh peripheral blood. Trimming took off 3 bases at V and 6 bases at J, with 11 bases between the two ends. There are 13 residues in the CDR3. CDR1 and CDR2 (germline): ENHRY, SYGVKD. This sample is drawn from a study of T cells in Graves' hyperthyroidism and ophthalmopathy. General observations from the study: It was a median approximately 7.1 months before onset that the model predicted ophthalmopathy. Among thyroid clonotypes expanded above 0.001, most also appeared in blood.

The CDR3 regions of TCR beta were amplified from RNA transcripts. The TCR CDR3 first-round RT-PCR relied on the HTBI primer set. TCRdb re-derived calls from the multiplex PCR reads in MiXCR, one entry per CDR3 protein. The sample contains nearly 750,000 distinct CDR3 sequences, about a third of which appear only once. The sequenced sample was blood. This clonotype was sampled from a woman between 40 and 55 years old with Graves' hyperthyroidism. The V and J genes are TRBV10-3 and TRBJ1-1; a possible D gene is TRBD1 (5 bases). Here the CDR3 reads CAISDIAGPEAFF. The DNA for the CDR3 is TGTGCCATCAGTGACATCGCGGGGCCTGAAGCTTTCTTT.